This TCR beta chain emerged from a study of Ad26.COV2.S vaccination and SARS-CoV-2 variants. In the study overall: The donor belonged to the COV1001 Ad26.COV2.S trial arm.

Regarding treatment: roughly 18 received Ad26.COV2.S at low or high dose, single or two shots; about 5 received placebo; per-sample allocation not given. Collection of the samples took place on day 63 after the first injection of vaccine or placebo. The CDR3 spans 12 residues. V shed 4 bases and J shed 4 bases, with 5 bases lying between them. Germline V gene sequence: CDR1 LGHDT, CDR2 YNNKEL (reference sequence). The repertoire was sequenced with immunoSEQ multiplex PCR; TCRdb's copy has only in-frame clones and lacks some. Here the sample spans roughly 300,000 clones, 70% to 90% being singletons. As to this clone: The same CDR3 can be traced to other DNA sequences in this sample.

This sequence was found in a person aged 18-60 years who received the Ad26.COV2.S COVID-19 vaccine or a placebo. The input for sequencing was peripheral blood, taken in a trial of Ad26.COV2.S vaccine versus placebo. This chain uses TRBV3-1 (or the pseudogene TRBV3-2) with TRBJ1-5; D ambiguous. CDR3 sequence: CASSPGNQPQHF. The CDR3, as DNA: TGTGCCAGCAGCCCAGGAAATCAGCCCCAGCATTTT.